The rows below give T cell receptor beta chains drawn from one sample of a study of CD8+ T cells in alopecia areata. Only in-frame clones appear in the TCRdb table, and some are missing; sequencing was by immunoSEQ multiplex PCR. The data show 80,000 or so clones, with about 71% seen just once and around 24% held by the top ten. Sequencing was performed on CD8+ T cells sorted from blood, taken at week 24, from a patient treated with tofacitinib. These receptors were obtained from a human donor with alopecia areata. The CDR3 runs from the conserved cysteine through the conserved F or W. D genes are given only for firm matches. Some rows have no size entry. The others give once, few or many, or a class for an expanded clone.

V gene,clone size,J gene,D gene,CDR3 DNA,CDR3 protein
TRBV28,NA,TRBJ2-7,TRBD1,TGTGCCAGCAGTTTTTTCTCTAAAGGACAGGGGACCTACGAGCAGTACTTC,CASSFFSKGQGTYEQYF
TRBV28,NA,TRBJ1-5,NA,TGTGCCAGCATCCTATCCCCGGGAGGGAGGCATCAGCCCCAGCATTTT,CASILSPGGRHQPQHF
TRBV7-6,NA,TRBJ1-1,TRBD1,TGTGCCAGCAGCTGGAGTCAGGGGGCCGAAGCTTTCTTT,CASSWSQGAEAFF
TRBV6-6,NA,TRBJ1-5,NA,TGTGCCAGCAGGGGGGCCGATAGCAATCAGCCCCAGCATTTT,CASRGADSNQPQHF
TRBV4-1,NA,TRBJ2-5,NA,TGCGCCAGCAGCCCTTCCCGATTTCAAGAGACCCAGTACTTC,CASSPSRFQETQYF
TRBV4-1,NA,TRBJ2-3,TRBD2,TGCGCCAGCAGCCAATCTACCGGGACTAGCGGGATGGATACGCAGTATTTT,CASSQSTGTSGMDTQYF
TRBV4-1,NA,TRBJ1-2,NA,TGCGCCAGCAGCCAAGAGCCAGGGTTTTATGGCTACACCTTC,CASSQEPGFYGYTF
TRBV2,NA,TRBJ1-1,NA,TGTGCCAGCAGCCCTAGACAGCTTCCGAACACTGAAGCTTTCTTT,CASSPRQLPNTEAFF
TRBV7-8,few,TRBJ2-1,TRBD1,TGTGCCAGCAGAAAGACAGGGGCTAAGGATGAGCAGTTCTTC,CASRKTGAKDEQFF
TRBV13,NA,TRBJ1-4,TRBD1,TGTGCCAGCAGCTTAGCCCCAGGGGGCTTAACTAATGAAAAACTGTTTTTT,CASSLAPGGLTNEKLFF
TRBV19,NA,TRBJ1-1,NA,TGTGCCAGTAGTATGTATTCGGATTACACTGAAGCTTTCTTT,CASSMYSDYTEAFF
TRBV5-1,NA,TRBJ2-7,NA,TGCGCCAGCAGCTTGGAACAGGGAACGTACGAGCAGTACTTC,CASSLEQGTYEQYF
TRBV7-9,NA,TRBJ2-7,TRBD2,TGTGCCAGCAGCTTAAGCTTAGCGGGGTACGAGCAGTACTTC,CASSLSLAGYEQYF
TRBV7-8,NA,TRBJ2-1,TRBD2,TGTGCCAGCAGCTTACTTGGCGGGGGAGACAATGAGCAGTTCTTC,CASSLLGGGDNEQFF
TRBV5-1,NA,TRBJ2-1,TRBD2,TGCGCCAGCAGCCCATGGGGACTAGCGGGAGGGCCACACAATGAGCAGTTCTTC,CASSPWGLAGGPHNEQFF
TRBV9,NA,TRBJ2-1,NA,TGTGCCAGCAGCGTCGGGCCTACTAACGACAATGAGCAGTTCTTC,CASSVGPTNDNEQFF
TRBV19,few,TRBJ2-1,TRBD1,TGTGCCAGTCAGCAGGACAGGGTGTACAATGAGCAGTTCTTC,CASQQDRVYNEQFF
TRBV15,NA,TRBJ1-5,TRBD1,TGTGCCACCAGCGCCGACCGGGACAGGGGGCCAGTTTATCAGCCCCAGCATTTT,CATSADRDRGPVYQPQHF
TRBV4-3,NA,TRBJ2-5,NA,TGCGCCAGCAGCCAAGAAGGAGGGTTAGAGACCCAGTACTTC,CASSQEGGLETQYF
TRBV13,NA,TRBJ2-1,NA,TGTGCCAGCAGTGGCGGGGGCCCCTACAATGAGCAGTTCTTC,CASSGGGPYNEQFF
TRBV9,few,TRBJ2-3,NA,TGTGCCAGCAGCGTAGGAAATACGCAGTATTTT,CASSVGNTQYF
TRBV5-4,once,TRBJ2-5,NA,TGTGCCAGCAGCCCGGACCGGGACGGGGAGACCCAGTACTTC,CASSPDRDGETQYF
TRBV29-1,few,TRBJ1-2,TRBD1,TGCAACCTACTCGGGACAGCCAACTTCTATGGCTACACCTTC,CNLLGTANFYGYTF
TRBV4-3,NA,TRBJ2-1,NA,TGCGCCAGCAGCCTCGGGAGTGGCAATGAGCAGTTCTTC,CASSLGSGNEQFF
TRBV9,NA,TRBJ2-3,TRBD1,TGTGCCAGCACCTCGGGCAGGGGGCCCAGCACAGATACGCAGTATTTT,CASTSGRGPSTDTQYF
TRBV6-5,NA,TRBJ1-1,NA,TGTGCCAGCAACAGGGCCTATAACACTGAAGCTTTCTTT,CASNRAYNTEAFF
TRBV7-9,once,TRBJ2-1,NA,TGTGCCAGCAGCCCAGCCGAGGGGGAGTCCTACAATGAGCAGTTCTTC,CASSPAEGESYNEQFF
TRBV2,NA,TRBJ1-2,NA,TGTGCCAGCAGGCTGGACGGGGGACTCTATGGCTACACCTTC,CASRLDGGLYGYTF